This T cell receptor beta chain was obtained from a study of Ad26.COV2.S vaccination and SARS-CoV-2 variants. Sequencing was performed with immunoSEQ multiplex PCR; in TCRdb, only in-frame clones are kept and a portion is missing. In the table there are around 350,000 clones, about 91% of which are singletons. With 8 bases clipped from V and 6 bases from J, the junction kept 5 bases outside the gene matches. The germline gives CDR1 ENHRY, CDR2 SYGVKD. CDR3 length equals 13 residues. This sequence was found in a human donor who had recovered from COVID-19. Sequences were derived from peripheral blood, sampled after recovery from COVID-19. V is TRBV10-3 and J is TRBJ2-3; TRBD2 aligns across 10 bases. The chain's CDR3 is CAISKTSGDTQYF. CDR3 sequence (DNA): TGTGCCATCTCGAAGACTAGCGGGGATACGCAGTATTTT.